The sequence of this TCR beta chain was determined in a study of blood T cells in healthy people across ages. Looking at the study overall: Per every two T cells, about one barcoded beta molecule was captured by template switching. General observations from the study: With unsorted PBMCs, a conclusive comparison of naive versus antigen-experienced cells was not possible.

In its sample, this clonotype was seen a few times. As yet, its antigen is unknown. The CDR3 sequence is 14 residues long. The germline V and J ends were trimmed by 3 bases and 4 bases, with 10 bases remaining between them. A second about 7 to 11 cycle PCR used barcoded and J-beta primers. TCRdb analysed the 5' RACE reads with MiXCR anew, one entry per CDR3 protein. The table lists 850,000 to 1,300,000 distinct CDR3 sequences, more than 40% of them singletons, with under 20% in the top ten. Sequenced: blood. The V call is TRBV12-3 or TRBV12-4, the J call TRBJ1-5; maybe TRBD1 (5 bases). The TCR comes from a woman aged 55-69 years in good health. The CDR3 protein is CASSLSTGNQPQHF. CDR3 nucleotide sequence: TGTGCCAGCAGTTTGTCTACAGGAAATCAGCCCCAGCATTTT.